The 26 T cell receptor beta chains in this list originate from one sample, sequenced in a study of chemoradiotherapy in HPV16-positive cancers (dated by TCRdb to the early 2020s). The library relied on the immunoSEQ multiplex PCR assay. In its TCRdb copy, this immuneACCESS table keeps in-frame sequences only and misses some clones. Where compared with another copy, unresolved V genes explain less than half of these, and the others have no known cause. The sample table records about 32,000 clones; roughly 75% of these occur just once. The leading ten clones occupy about 3.8% of the sample. Here the sequenced sample was blood, taken from a patient who underwent chemoradiotherapy. The receptors were gathered from a human donor with HPV-associated anogenital cancer.

The genes are TRBV6-5 and TRBJ2-3, with a tentative D call TRBD2 (6 bases). The V gene's germline CDR1 is MNHEY and CDR2 SVGAGI. The V and J ends lost 6 bases and 6 bases respectively, with 13 bases between them. The CDR3 is 13 amino acids. The CDR3 reads CASRGTLGDTQYF. CDR3 coding DNA: TGTGCCAGCAGGGGGACTTTAGGTGATACGCAGTATTTT.

This clone was seen only once. The V gene is TRBV2, the J gene TRBJ1-2, with 9 bases that match TRBD1. The CDR3 runs to 17 residues. After removal of 6 bases from V and 2 bases from J, the junction contained 13 bases not matched to a gene. In germline, CDR1 is SNHLY, CDR2 FYNNEI. DNA of the CDR3: TGTGCCAGCAGCCCTCGGACAGGGGCTATCGGGAACTATGGCTACACCTTC. Amino acid sequence: CASSPRTGAIGNYGYTF.

This clone has only a few counts. The J gene is TRBJ1-5, the V gene TRBV19, with 8 nucleotides matching TRBD1. CDR1 and CDR2 (germline): LNHDA, SQIVND (reference sequence). After removal of 0 bases from V and 7 bases from J, the junction contained 5 bases not matched to a gene. The CDR3 has 15 residues. This CDR3 is CASSIEGQGRQPQHF. The CDR3 DNA reads as TGTGCCAGTAGTATAGAAGGACAGGGCCGACAGCCCCAGCATTTT.

The chain links TRBV5-1 to TRBJ2-5; 9 bases map to TRBD1. V shed 0 bases, J shed 5 bases, and the junction held 2 bases outside the gene matches. Germline CDR1 and CDR2: SGHRS and YFSETQ. This CDR3 comprises 14 residues. The chain's CDR3 is CASSLEGQGETQYF. The CDR3 nucleotides read TGCGCCAGCAGCTTGGAAGGACAGGGGGAGACCCAGTACTTC. The whole variable domain, filled in from reference TRBV5-1 and TRBJ2-5, reads KAGVTQTPRYLIKTRGQQVTLSCSPISGHRSVSWYQQTPGQGLQFLFEYFSETQRNKGNFPGRFSGRQFSNSRSEMNVSTLELGDSALYLCASSLEGQGETQYFGPGTRLLVL.

The V call is TRBV29-1, the J call TRBJ1-5; D possibly corresponds to TRBD1 (5 bases). The CDR3 totals 12 residues. Looked up from germline, CDR1 is SQVTM and CDR2 is ANQGSEA. V gave up 4 bases and J gave up 4 bases, with 8 bases separating them. The CDR3, as DNA: TGCAGCGTTGGGACAAATAATCAGCCCCAGCATTTT. Translating gives CSVGTNNQPQHF. Filled out from reference TRBV29-1 and TRBJ1-5, the complete variable domain reads SAVISQKPSRDICQRGTSLTIQCQVDSQVTMMFWYRQQPGQSLTLIATANQGSEATYESGFVIDKFPISRPNLTFSTLTVSNMSPEDSSIYLCSVGTNNQPQHFGDGTRLSIL.

The genes are TRBV15 and TRBJ1-3, with 10 bases aligning to TRBD1. The J segment lost 3 bases and the V segment lost 7 bases, leaving 6 bases of the junction unmatched. The germline CDR1 and CDR2 sequences are LNHNV and YYDKDF (reference sequence). The CDR3 spans 15 residues. The CDR3 region has the DNA TGTGCCACCAAGACCGACAGGGGGCTTGGAAACACCATATATTTT. Its protein product is CATKTDRGLGNTIYF. The whole variable domain, remainder taken from reference TRBV15 and TRBJ1-3, is DAMVIQNPRYQVTQFGKPVTLSCSQTLNHNVMYWYQQKSSQAPKLLFHYYDKDFNNEADTPDNFQSRRPNTSFCFLDIRSPGLGDTAMYLCATKTDRGLGNTIYFGEGSWLTVV.

This chain links TRBV7-3 with TRBJ2-2; D uncertain. The CDR3 has 15 residues. Trimming left V 5 bases short and J 0 bases short, with 10 bases between. Germline V gene data show CDR1 as SGHTA and CDR2 as FQGTGA. The CDR3 is CASSLRPANTGELFF. CDR3 DNA: TGTGCCAGCAGCCTGCGACCAGCGAACACCGGGGAGCTGTTTTTT.

The chain is built from TRBV5-1 and TRBJ1-6; TRBD1 matches 8 bases. Losses at the gene ends were 0 bases for V and 8 bases for J; bases not matched to a gene: 4. The CDR3 sequence is 15 residues long. Germline assignment: CDR1 SGHRS and CDR2 YFSETQ. The CDR3 loop reads CASSLVQGGDSPLHF. The CDR3 region has the DNA TGCGCCAGCAGCTTGGTACAGGGGGGGGATTCACCCCTCCACTTT. The full variable domain, completed using reference TRBV5-1 and TRBJ1-6, is KAGVTQTPRYLIKTRGQQVTLSCSPISGHRSVSWYQQTPGQGLQFLFEYFSETQRNKGNFPGRFSGRQFSNSRSEMNVSTLELGDSALYLCASSLVQGGDSPLHFGNGTRLTVT.

The rearrangement links TRBV5-1 to TRBJ2-7, with D perhaps given as TRBD1 or TRBD2 (5 bases each). Germline-derived CDR1 and CDR2 are SGHRS and YFSETQ. V was shortened by 0 bases and J by 3 bases, with 19 bases between the two germline ends. The CDR3 has 17 residues. The CDR3 DNA reads TGCGCCAGCAGCTTGGCTATTCAGGGAGTAGGGGACTACGAGCAGTACTTC. Protein product: CASSLAIQGVGDYEQYF.

This clone turned up a few times. The rearrangement joins TRBV2 to TRBJ2-7; D may be TRBD1 (6 bases). V was pared by 5 bases and J by 2 bases, with 10 bases between. This CDR3 region has 13 residues. Germline CDR1 SNHLY, CDR2 FYNNEI. DNA of the CDR3: TGTGCCAGCAGTATAGACAGGACCTACGAGCAGTACTTC. It encodes CASSIDRTYEQYF.

The chain recombines TRBV5-1 with TRBJ2-7, with D tentatively TRBD1 (6 bases). This CDR3 comprises 14 residues. The germline CDR1 and CDR2 sequences are SGHRS and YFSETQ. V was trimmed by 3 bases and J by 3 bases, leaving 13 bases between them. CDR3 residues: CASSSGTTNYEQYF. The DNA for the CDR3 is TGCGCCAGCAGCTCCGGGACAACGAACTACGAGCAGTACTTC.

V and J are TRBV7-2 and TRBJ1-2; unclear D gene. The CDR3 extends over 13 amino acids. The germline V and J ends were trimmed by 8 bases and 1 base, with 11 bases remaining between them. CDR1 SGHTA and CDR2 FQGNSA come from the germline V gene. The CDR3 loop is CASRVLSNYGYTF. The CDR3 DNA sequence: TGTGCCAGCCGTGTTCTGAGTAACTATGGCTACACCTTC. Based on the CDR3 plus reference TRBV7-2 and TRBJ1-2, the full variable domain is GAGVSQSPSNKVTEKGKDVELRCDPISGHTALYWYRQSLGQGLEFLIYFQGNSAPDKSGLPSDRFSAERTGGSVSTLTIQRTQQEDSAVYLCASRVLSNYGYTFGSGTRLTVV.

In DNA form, the CDR3 reads TGTGCCAGCAGCTTCGGGGGGACAGTACTAACAACTAATGAAAAACTGTTTTTT. Translated, it gives CASSFGGTVLTTNEKLFF. The chain carries TRBV11-2 and TRBJ1-4; 7 bases line up with TRBD1. V was clipped by 3 bases and J by 0 bases; unmatched bases: 10. The CDR3 covers 18 residues. Germline CDR1 reads SGHAT; CDR2 reads FQNNGV.

The chain uses TRBV18 and TRBJ1-6, with a tentative D call TRBD1 (6 bases). The CDR3 contains 17 residues. In germline, CDR1 is KGHSH, CDR2 LQKENI. Trimming took off 2 bases at V and 8 bases at J, with 19 bases between the two ends. In DNA, the CDR3 is TGTGCCAGCTCACCAAGCCAGGGGAGGGTAATGTATTCACCCCTCCACTTT. It encodes CASSPSQGRVMYSPLHF.

This chain uses TRBV6-4 with TRBJ1-6, with TRBD1 identical over 8 bases. This CDR3 is built from 15 residues. Germline lookup yields CDR1 MRHNA and CDR2 SNTAGT. The junction had 8 bases not matched to a gene; V was cut back by 6 bases and J by 7 bases. The CDR3 DNA sequence: TGTGCCAGCAGCCCGGACAGGGCTTCGAATTCACCCCTCCACTTT. This encodes CASSPDRASNSPLHF.

This chain links TRBV7-9 with TRBJ2-7, with 7 bases fitting TRBD1. This CDR3 is 15 amino acids long. Germline CDR1 SEHNR, CDR2 FQNEAQ (reference sequence). Trimming took 3 bases from V and 3 from J; bases not matched to a gene: 8. As DNA, the CDR3 is TGTGCCAGCAGCTTCCCCCCTGGGACAGTCTACGAGCAGTACTTC. As protein: CASSFPPGTVYEQYF.

The chain has TRBV7-9 and TRBJ1-4, with 7 positions matching TRBD1. The CDR3 extends over 18 amino acids. V lost 1 base, J lost 0 bases, and 8 bases stayed unmatched. Germline V gene data show CDR1 as SEHNR and CDR2 as FQNEAQ (reference sequence). The CDR3 loop is CASSLEWQGGATNEKLFF. As DNA, the CDR3 is TGTGCCAGCAGCTTAGAGTGGCAGGGGGGTGCAACTAATGAAAAACTGTTTTTT.

This sequence joins TRBV6-5 and TRBJ1-2; 9 positions match TRBD1. This CDR3 has 15 amino acids. CDR1 and CDR2 from the germline V gene are MNHEY and SVGAGI. Unmatched junction bases numbered 11, after V lost 4 bases and J lost 8 bases. The CDR3 nucleotides read TGTGCCAGCAGTTGGGTGGGACAGGGACCTGAAGGCTACACCTTC. Residues: CASSWVGQGPEGYTF.

This clone was detected once. The chain couples TRBV30 to TRBJ2-7; D is possibly TRBD1 or TRBD2 (5 bases each). CDR3 length: 11 residues. Germline V gene data show CDR1 as GTSNPN and CDR2 as SVGIG (reference sequence). V was clipped by 0 bases and J by 12 bases, with 12 bases between them. CDR3 sequence (DNA): TGTGCCTGGAGTGTAGGAGGTAGGGGGTACTTC. Translating it yields CAWSVGGRGYF.

The J gene is TRBJ1-6, the V gene TRBV5-6; 11 bases are shared with TRBD1. CDR3 length equals 16 residues. The ends lost 4 bases at V and 6 bases at J; junction bases unmatched: 6. Germline loops: CDR1 SGHDT, CDR2 YYEEEE. This chain's CDR3 is CASSTTGTGGNSPLHF. In DNA form, the CDR3 reads TGTGCCAGCAGCACCACCGGGACAGGGGGTAATTCACCCCTCCACTTT.

This chain connects TRBV7-2 to TRBJ2-1, with D unclear. The CDR3 loop spans 16 amino acids. V lost 4 bases to trimming and J lost 0 bases, with 13 bases between them. The germline CDR1 and CDR2 sequences are SGHTA and FQGNSA. CDR3 region: CASSSGRTTSYNEQFF. The CDR3 DNA sequence: TGTGCCAGCAGCTCAGGTCGGACGACCTCCTACAATGAGCAGTTCTTC.

This chain uses TRBV19 with TRBJ2-3; D unclear. Germline lookup yields CDR1 LNHDA and CDR2 SQIVND (reference sequence). The CDR3 loop spans 15 amino acids. The ends were cut back, 5 bases at V and 0 bases at J, with 12 bases in the middle. The CDR3 nucleotides read TGTGCCAGTAGTGGAGAGGTGAGAAGCACAGATACGCAGTATTTT. It yields the protein CASSGEVRSTDTQYF.

The chain is built from TRBV7-2 and TRBJ2-2, with a possible D match to TRBD1 (5 bases). Germline lookup yields CDR1 SGHTA and CDR2 FQGNSA. Trimming removed 4 bases at V and 1 base at J, with 7 bases between. The CDR3 is made up of 14 amino acids. The CDR3 coding sequence is TGTGCCAGCAGCTCCGGACAGAACACCGGGGAGCTGTTTTTT. It translates to CASSSGQNTGELFF.

This clone was observed a single time. CDR3 DNA sequence: TGTGCCAGCAGCTTGTCGGGACGCTACACCGGGGAGCTGTTTTTT. It codes for CASSLSGRYTGELFF. The chain is built from TRBV5-4 and TRBJ2-2, with D possibly called TRBD1 or TRBD2 (5 bases each). The CDR3 contains 15 residues. Germline V gene data show CDR1 as SGHNT and CDR2 as YYREEE (reference sequence). With 1 base removed from V and 3 bases from J, the gap between germline ends came to 10 bases.

This chain links TRBV19 with TRBJ1-2; 7 nucleotides agree with TRBD1. The CDR3 is 14 amino acids. With 7 bases clipped from V and 4 bases from J, the junction kept 9 bases outside the gene matches. The germline V gene has CDR1 LNHDA and CDR2 SQIVND (reference sequence). The DNA for the CDR3 is TGTGCCAGTACACAGGGGATCCCTTTCTATGGCTACACCTTC. This sequence encodes CASTQGIPFYGYTF.

There are a few counts of this clone. The chain employs TRBV5-5 and TRBJ1-5; D remains unclear. Per germline, CDR1 SGHKS and CDR2 YYEKEE (reference sequence). Trimming shortened V by 2 bases and J by 3 bases, and 12 bases separated the two germline ends. The CDR3 is 15 residues long. CDR3 DNA sequence: TGTGCCAGCAGCTTTAGGGTAGGGTACAATCAGCCCCAGCATTTT. Amino acids: CASSFRVGYNQPQHF.